Listed below are T cell receptor beta chains from one sample, sequenced in a study of cytomegalovirus exposure and HLA in healthy donors. Measured with immunoSEQ multiplex PCR; TCRdb has only the in-frame clones, and not every one. This table has around 100,000 clones, 76% appearing once. The material sequenced was PBMCs. All receptors come from a woman between 45 and 60 years old in good health and CMV-seropositive. Both conserved end residues are trimmed from each CDR3. The order of the fields is V gene, J gene, CDR3 protein.

TRBV7-9,TRBJ2-5,ASSRVQETQY
TRBV7-9,TRBJ2-1,ASSLDREQF
TRBV7-8,TRBJ1-2,ASSSRTGLYGYT
TRBV7-8,TRBJ1-1,ASSLRGGGGPNTEAF
TRBV2,TRBJ1-2,ASTTAGVDGNT
TRBV18,TRBJ2-1,ASSPGEEQF
TRBV5-1,TRBJ1-1,ASSQPQGTAF
TRBV7-9,TRBJ1-4,ASSSDRKATNEKLF
TRBV9,-,ASSPRGASYEQY
TRBV7-6,TRBJ1-4,ASSLNRGEKLF
TRBV6-5,TRBJ1-3,ASSYSRQGERNTIY
TRBV5-6,TRBJ1-2,ASSEAQGANYGYT
TRBV2,TRBJ2-3,ASSESRAGGADTQY
TRBV9,TRBJ2-3,ASSVVAGGGDTQY
TRBV7-9,TRBJ1-4,ASSALRFSNEKLF
TRBV10-2,TRBJ2-7,ASRLSGRAPYDEQY
TRBV5-4,TRBJ2-7,ASSSGLYEQY
TRBV30,TRBJ2-1,AWSGARGGVYNEQF
TRBV4-1,TRBJ2-7,ASSQGLAGMYEQY
TRBV28,TRBJ1-1,ASRGIGVNTEAF
TRBV19,TRBJ1-2,ASSNSAGGDGYT
TRBV7-6,TRBJ1-3,ASSSLAGQVPGNTIY
TRBV7-9,TRBJ1-1,ASSPGTGRDTEAF
TRBV7-3,TRBJ1-1,ASSPTGGRGNTEAF
TRBV7-3,TRBJ1-6,ASSIGTGAPLH
TRBV6-4,TRBJ2-3,ASSDLAGTTDTQY